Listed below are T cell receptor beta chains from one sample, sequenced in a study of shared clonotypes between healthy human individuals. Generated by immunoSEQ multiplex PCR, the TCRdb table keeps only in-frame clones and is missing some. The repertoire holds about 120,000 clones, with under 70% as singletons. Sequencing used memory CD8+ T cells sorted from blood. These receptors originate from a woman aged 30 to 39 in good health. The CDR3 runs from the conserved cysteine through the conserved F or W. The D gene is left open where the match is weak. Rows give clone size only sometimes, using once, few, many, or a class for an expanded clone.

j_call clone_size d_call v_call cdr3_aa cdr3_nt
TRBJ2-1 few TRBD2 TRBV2 CASRRLGTSDNEQFF TGTGCCAGCAGGCGACTAGGGACTAGCGACAATGAGCAGTTCTTC
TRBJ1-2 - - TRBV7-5 CASSPSIFSETHGYTF TGTGCCAGCAGCCCTTCAATTTTCTCCGAGACGCATGGCTACACCTTC
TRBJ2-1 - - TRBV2 CASNWVNEQFF TGTGCCAGCAATTGGGTAAATGAGCAGTTCTTC
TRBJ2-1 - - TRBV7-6 CASSLDDSNEQFF TGTGCCAGCAGCTTAGATGACAGCAATGAGCAGTTCTTC
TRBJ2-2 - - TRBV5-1 CASRWTVYTGELFF TGCGCCAGCAGGTGGACAGTTTACACCGGGGAGCTGTTTTTT
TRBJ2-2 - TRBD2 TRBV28 CASTLAGVVAGELFF TGTGCCAGCACCTTAGCGGGAGTAGTCGCCGGGGAGCTGTTTTTT
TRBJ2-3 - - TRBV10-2 CATRRGAGVEGTDTQYF TGCGCCACCCGGAGGGGGGCAGGGGTAGAGGGCACAGATACGCAGTATTTT
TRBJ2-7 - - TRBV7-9 CASSFTATYEQYF TGTGCCAGCAGCTTTACAGCCACCTACGAGCAGTACTTC
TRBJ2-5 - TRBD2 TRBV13 CASSLTTGGAETQYF TGTGCCAGCAGCTTAACTACGGGAGGGGCGGAGACCCAGTACTTC
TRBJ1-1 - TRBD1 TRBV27 CASSLSGWDRGRRAFF TGTGCCAGCAGTCTCTCCGGATGGGACAGGGGGCGCCGAGCTTTCTTT
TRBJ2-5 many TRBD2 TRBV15 CATSRVPSGSQYF TGTGCCACCAGCAGAGTTCCTAGCGGGTCTCAATACTTC
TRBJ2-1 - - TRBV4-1 CASSQEGWHRDNEQFF TGCGCCAGCAGCCAAGAGGGGTGGCATAGGGACAATGAGCAGTTCTTC
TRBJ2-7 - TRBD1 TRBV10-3 CAVGTGGSYEQYF TGTGCCGTGGGGACAGGGGGCAGCTACGAGCAGTACTTC
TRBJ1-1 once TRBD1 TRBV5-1 CASSTLPTGQVRNTEAFF TGCGCCAGCAGCACGCTCCCGACAGGGCAGGTACGGAACACTGAAGCTTTCTTT
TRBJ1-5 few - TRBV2 CASSQRSGNQPQHF TGTGCCAGCAGTCAGCGTTCTGGCAATCAGCCCCAGCATTTT
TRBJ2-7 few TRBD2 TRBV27 CASSLTGTTYEQYF TGTGCCAGCAGTTTGACCGGGACTACCTACGAGCAGTACTTC
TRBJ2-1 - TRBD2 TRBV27 CASSSVPHGTSGNNEQFF TGTGCCAGCAGTTCCGTCCCCCACGGGACTAGCGGGAACAATGAGCAGTTCTTC
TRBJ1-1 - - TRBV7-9 CASSLIPAPIVEAFF TGTGCCAGCAGCTTAATCCCAGCCCCGATAGTCGAAGCTTTCTTT
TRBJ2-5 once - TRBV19 CASKGGDPLQETQYF TGTGCCAGTAAGGGGGGCGATCCTTTACAAGAGACCCAGTACTTC
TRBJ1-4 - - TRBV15 CATSNRPRTNEKLFF TGTGCCACCAGCAATCGACCGAGAACTAATGAAAAACTGTTTTTT
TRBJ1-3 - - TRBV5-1 CASSLLGLHSGNTIYF TGCGCCAGCAGCTTGCTAGGGCTTCACTCTGGAAACACCATATATTTT
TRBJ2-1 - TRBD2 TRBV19 CASTRTSGTGLNEQFF TGTGCCAGTACCCGGACTAGCGGGACGGGGCTCAATGAGCAGTTCTTC
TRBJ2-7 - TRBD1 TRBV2 CASSDRDRYEQYF TGTGCCAGCAGTGACCGGGACAGGTACGAGCAGTACTTC
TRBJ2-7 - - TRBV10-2 CASMEPSYEQYF TGCGCCAGCATGGAGCCCTCCTACGAGCAGTACTTC
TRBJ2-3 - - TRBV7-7 CASSLDGSPDTQYF TGTGCCAGCAGCTTAGATGGGAGCCCAGATACGCAGTATTTT
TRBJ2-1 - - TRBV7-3 CASSLTGSSYNEQFF TGTGCCAGCAGCTTAACTGGTAGTTCCTACAATGAGCAGTTCTTC
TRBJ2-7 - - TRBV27 CASSFKDNAYEQYF TGTGCCAGCAGTTTCAAGGACAATGCCTACGAGCAGTACTTC
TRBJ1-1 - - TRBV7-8 CASSGASTEAFF TGTGCCAGCTCCGGTGCGAGCACTGAAGCTTTCTTT
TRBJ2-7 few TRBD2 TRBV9 CASSVGGGSDEQYF TGTGCCAGCAGCGTAGGGGGCGGGAGTGACGAGCAGTACTTC
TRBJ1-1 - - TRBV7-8 CASSLARRNEAFF TGTGCCAGCAGCTTAGCGCGTCGGAATGAAGCTTTCTTT
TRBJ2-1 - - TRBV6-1 CAISGQEGYAEQFF TGTGCCATCTCGGGCCAGGAGGGGTACGCTGAGCAGTTCTTC
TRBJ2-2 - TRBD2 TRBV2 CASSFWTSGSGTGELFF TGTGCCAGCAGTTTTTGGACTAGCGGGAGTGGTACCGGGGAGCTGTTTTTT
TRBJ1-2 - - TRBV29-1 CSTNPPPAYGYTF TGCAGCACTAATCCCCCCCCCGCCTATGGCTACACCTTC
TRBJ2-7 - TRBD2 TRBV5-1 CASSLRVRLAGIAHEQYF TGCGCCAGCAGCTTGAGGGTCCGACTAGCGGGAATCGCCCACGAGCAGTACTTC
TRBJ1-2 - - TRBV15 CATSRDWGEGYTF TGTGCCACCAGCAGAGATTGGGGGGAGGGCTACACCTTC
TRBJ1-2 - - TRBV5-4 CASSLQRRNYTF TGTGCCAGCAGCTTACAGCGGCGGAACTACACCTTC
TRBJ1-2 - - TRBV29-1 CSVARGVYGYTF TGCAGCGTTGCACGAGGAGTCTATGGCTACACCTTC
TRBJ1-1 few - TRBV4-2 CASSQEGGMNTEAFF TGTGCCAGCAGCCAAGAGGGGGGCATGAACACTGAAGCTTTCTTT
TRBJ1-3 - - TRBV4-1 CASSQVNRNTIYF TGCGCCAGCAGCCAGGTTAACAGAAACACCATATATTTT
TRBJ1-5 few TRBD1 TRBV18 CASSQDRVRQPQHF TGTGCCAGCTCTCAAGACAGGGTTCGACAGCCCCAGCATTTT
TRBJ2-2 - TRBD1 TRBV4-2 CASSQGGGTGYGELFF TGTGCCAGCAGCCAAGGGGGAGGGACAGGGTACGGGGAGCTGTTTTTT
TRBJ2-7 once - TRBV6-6 CASSSYYEQYF TGTGCCAGCAGTTCATACTACGAGCAGTACTTC
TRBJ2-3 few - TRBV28 CASSFISGTDTQYF TGTGCCAGCAGTTTTATTAGCGGCACAGATACGCAGTATTTT
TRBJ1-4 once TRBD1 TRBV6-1 CASSFPGQGREKLFF TGTGCCAGCAGTTTCCCGGGACAGGGGCGGGAAAAACTGTTTTTT
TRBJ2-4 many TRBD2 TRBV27 CASSPRASGYENIQYF TGTGCCAGCAGCCCGAGGGCTAGCGGGTACGAAAACATTCAGTACTTC
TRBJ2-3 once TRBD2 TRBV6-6 CASSRGGGKDTQYF TGTGCCAGCAGTAGGGGCGGGGGGAAGGATACGCAGTATTTT
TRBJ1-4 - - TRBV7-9 CASSAIQGLNEKLFF TGTGCCAGCAGCGCCATACAGGGACTTAATGAAAAACTGTTTTTT
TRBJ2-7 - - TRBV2 CASIGIGTYEQYF TGTGCCAGCATAGGTATCGGAACCTACGAGCAGTACTTC
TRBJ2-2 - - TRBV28 CASSRLTGGGTGELFF TGTGCCAGCAGTAGACTTACGGGTGGCGGCACCGGGGAGCTGTTTTTT
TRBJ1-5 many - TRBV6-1 CASSEGGGTHQPQHF TGTGCCAGCAGTGAGGGTGGGGGCACCCATCAGCCCCAGCATTTT
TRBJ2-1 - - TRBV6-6 CASSLPGGSSYNEQFF TGTGCCAGCAGCCTTCCGGGCGGCAGCTCCTACAATGAGCAGTTCTTC
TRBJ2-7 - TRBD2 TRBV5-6 CASSLWGLAGASGEQYF TGTGCCAGCAGCTTGTGGGGACTAGCGGGAGCGTCTGGCGAGCAGTACTTC